Listed here are 6 T cell receptor beta chains from one sample, sequenced in a study of follicular helper T cells after annual influenza vaccination. Libraries were prepared by immunoSEQ multiplex PCR; TCRdb keeps only in-frame clonotypes and omits some of them. The data hold under 12,000 clones, with roughly 80% observed a single time. Here the sequenced sample was CXCR5- memory CD4+ T cells sorted from blood, taken 6 weeks after influenza vaccination. These receptors were taken from an adult who received the influenza vaccine.

This chain uses TRBV6-1 with TRBJ2-6; no definite D call. Trimming shortened V by 7 bases and J by 0 bases, and 10 bases separated the two germline ends. Germline CDR1 MNHNS, CDR2 SASEGT. This CDR3 region has 15 residues. The chain's CDR3 is CASKFSTSGANVLTF. The DNA for the CDR3 is TGTGCCAGCAAATTCAGCACCTCTGGGGCCAACGTCCTGACTTTC.

The chain employs TRBV6-5 and TRBJ1-1; 9 bases align to TRBD1. Germline-derived CDR1 and CDR2 are MNHEY and SVGAGI. The V and J ends lost 7 bases and 4 bases, in that order; junction bases with no gene match: 10. CDR3 size: 15 residues. The CDR3 spells CASNLNRGLGTEAFF. CDR3 sequence (DNA): TGTGCCAGCAACCTAAACAGGGGGCTCGGCACTGAAGCTTTCTTT.

The gene calls are TRBV18 and TRBJ1-4, with TRBD1 as a possible D gene (5 bases). Germline V CDR1 and CDR2: KGHSH, LQKENI. The CDR3 contains 15 residues. The germline V and J ends were trimmed by 3 bases and 3 bases, with 11 bases remaining between them. In DNA, the CDR3 is TGTGCCAGCTCACCTGGGCAAGGGGCTAATGAAAAACTGTTTTTT. Translating it yields CASSPGQGANEKLFF. Full variable domain (remainder filled in from reference TRBV18 and TRBJ1-4): NAGVMQNPRHLVRRRGQEARLRCSPMKGHSHVYWYRQLPEEGLKFMVYLQKENIIDESGMPKERFSAEFPKEGPSILRIQQVVRGDSAAYFCASSPGQGANEKLFFGSGTQLSVL.

This clone was observed a handful of times. The CDR3 sequence is CASSLPGTGSYEQYF. CDR3 coding DNA: TGCGCCAGCAGCTTGCCCGGGACAGGGAGCTACGAGCAGTACTTC. The chain combines TRBV5-1 with TRBJ2-7; 9 nucleotides match TRBD1. Per the germline V gene, CDR1 is SGHRS and CDR2 is YFSETQ. The J segment lost 3 bases and the V segment lost 1 base, leaving 5 bases of the junction unmatched. CDR3 length: 15 residues. Complete variable domain (other parts from reference TRBV5-1 and TRBJ2-7): KAGVTQTPRYLIKTRGQQVTLSCSPISGHRSVSWYQQTPGQGLQFLFEYFSETQRNKGNFPGRFSGRQFSNSRSEMNVSTLELGDSALYLCASSLPGTGSYEQYFGPGTRLTVT.

J is TRBJ1-2 and V is TRBV6-6; TRBD1 matches 7 bases. V gave up 5 bases and J gave up 8 bases; unmatched junction bases: 8. Looked up from germline, CDR1 is MNHNY and CDR2 is SVGAGI (reference sequence). There are 13 residues in the CDR3. The CDR3 reads CASSQPTGSGYTF. Written as DNA, the CDR3 is TGTGCCAGCAGTCAGCCGACAGGGAGCGGCTACACCTTC.

The chain uses TRBV6-1 and TRBJ1-2; 7 nucleotides agree with TRBD1. Unmatched junction bases numbered 10, after V lost 0 bases and J lost 6 bases. This CDR3 contains 16 residues. The germline V gene has CDR1 MNHNS and CDR2 SASEGT. Here the CDR3 DNA reads TGTGCCAGCAGTGAAGCGCTCCCTGACAGGGCCCATGGCTACACCTTC. This translates into CASSEALPDRAHGYTF.